This T cell receptor (beta chain) was found in a study of shared clonotypes between healthy human individuals (dated by TCRdb to 2018 to 2020). Study-wide context: A few men and two women, aged 18 to 49 years, made up the cohort. Blood TCR repertoires of a handful of healthy adults were deeply sequenced to estimate repertoire size and the extent of clonotype sharing between individuals. To increase sequencing depth and limit assay-specific biases, different laboratories used diverse techniques to prepare libraries and sequence TCR repertoires. Each donor's leukapheresis produced roughly between roughly 0.85 and 10 billion PBMCs. The paper as a whole reports these results and caveats: Sampling was restricted to blood, and TCR repertoires in tissue are likely to differ from TCR repertoires in blood. Pairwise subsampling led to the expectation that sequencing depth would affect the degree of clonotype sharing among donors. Because the study included only a small number of donors, the genetic and exposure-history diversity represented was limited.

The CDR3 goes from the cysteine to the phenylalanine over 12 residues. The sequence is cut down to CDR3 DNA, 36 bases in frame from base 1. CDR1 is given as GTSNPN and CDR2 as SVGIG, both from the germline V gene (reference sequence). The germline ends are 10 bases apart after V is trimmed by 4 bases and J by 4 bases. Healthy HIV-negative adults with no recently reported acute infections or vaccinations were included as donors. All donors were Caucasian adults living in Nashville, Tennessee, USA. For unsorted samples, 84 million or so PBMCs were counted, and genomic DNA was extracted using the QIAamp DNA Blood Mini kit. Blood was obtained by leukapheresis, after which PBMCs were separated by Ficoll-Histopaque density gradient centrifugation and cryopreserved in liquid nitrogen vapor phase. Using the deep immunoSEQ assay, TCR CDR3 regions were amplified from genomic DNA by multiplex PCR. For each cell subset, the extracted genomic DNA was distributed evenly across all wells of several immunoSEQ 96-well plates, and each plate served as one replicate. For unsorted PBMC, each replicate PCR was loaded with 300 to 350 ng genomic DNA, equivalent to tens of thousands of T cell genomes. Ten immunoSEQ deep assay plates were used to sequence the unsorted PBMC genomic DNA. Purified libraries were measured with a Qubit 3.0 fluorometer, size-checked on a Bioanalyzer 2100, and measured again with the KAPA Library Quantification kit. Every immunoSEQ 96-well plate was sequenced on a dedicated single-read 150-cycle Illumina NextSeq 550 flow cell. As for how the authors treated the data: Because the immunoSEQ output included only junctional sequences and no quality scores, the filtering could not be the same as the filtering used for full-length reads. Sequences were annotated with PyIR, a Python wrapper for IgBLAST v1.9, using IMGT germline references to assign V/J genes and CDR3. Any read was removed if the V/J assignment was weak (E-value above 1e-6), the CDR3 was missing, or the read contained stop codons, out-of-frame junctions, or ambiguous translated residues. A V3J clonotype was defined by an identical inferred V gene, J gene, and CDR3 amino acid sequence. Percentage overlap between repertoires was computed as shared unique clonotypes divided by the size of the smaller repertoire. RTK rarefaction, the Chao1 estimator, and Recon v2.1 estimates of unobserved clonotypes were used to assess repertoire richness. TCRdb obtained this table from immuneACCESS and retained in-frame rearrangements with V and J assigned. These tables miss some clones; where compared with another copy, unresolved V genes account for less than half of the shortfall, and the remainder is unexplained. Clone size and V and J calls were adopted from that table, with D and trimming inferred from the DNA. The sample table records about 490,000 clones; 60% to 80% of these occur just once. Of the sample, 12% falls within the top ten clones.

This clone came up a few times. It lacks a known antigen. The sample holds no much larger clone one base away, and base qualities are not on file. This clonotype was obtained from a woman between 40 and 55 years old in good health. Some clones in this sample may be carry-over from other donors' samples. Recombination linked TRBV30 to TRBJ1-2; the D segment cannot be called with confidence. Sequencing input: PBMCs. The CDR3 amino acid sequence is: CAWIWASYGYTF. The nucleotide sequence is given as TGTGCCTGGATCTGGGCTTCCTATGGCTACACCTTC.